The present entry profiles one T cell receptor (beta chain) with its context. This entry belongs to a study of blood T cell repertoires in COVID-19. Across the study: The analysed material was cDNA or gDNA that came from T cells, B-cell-depleted T cells, or PBMCs.

As originally analysed: Amplification of reference gene primers provided the estimated nucleated cell counts. The table came from immunoSEQ multiplex PCR; TCRdb's copy has only in-frame clones and leaves some out. D and trimming come from the DNA, and the V and J calls and clone size come from that table. The sample includes over 100,000 clones, roughly 83% of them seen just once. The TCR originated in an older woman with acute or convalescent COVID-19. Sequencing was performed on peripheral blood.

CDR3 nucleotides: TGTGCCATCAGTCCAGAAAACTATGGCTACACCTTC. Translating it yields CAISPENYGYTF. The chain uses TRBV10-3 and TRBJ1-2; D remains unclear. In germline, CDR1 is ENHRY, CDR2 SYGVKD. The CDR3 contains 12 residues. The V end was cut by 5 bases, the J end by 2 bases, with 6 bases between.